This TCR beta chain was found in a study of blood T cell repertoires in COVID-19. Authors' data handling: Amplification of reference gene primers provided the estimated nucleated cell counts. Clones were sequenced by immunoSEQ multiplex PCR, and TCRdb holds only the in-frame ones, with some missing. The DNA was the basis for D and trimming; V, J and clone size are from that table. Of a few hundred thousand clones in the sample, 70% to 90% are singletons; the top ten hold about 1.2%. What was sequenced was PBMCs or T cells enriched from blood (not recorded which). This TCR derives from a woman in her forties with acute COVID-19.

The DNA for the CDR3 is TGTGCCAGTAGACGCTTGGGACAGGGATCCACTGAAGCTTTCTTT. This sequence encodes CASRRLGQGSTEAFF. This sequence joins TRBV19 and TRBJ1-1; 9 nucleotides match TRBD1. CDR1 LNHDA and CDR2 SQIVND come from the germline V gene (reference sequence). The trim removed 6 bases at V and 4 bases at J, leaving 9 bases unmatched. The CDR3 sequence is 15 residues long.